Below, one T cell receptor beta chain is given with its context. The specificity of this receptor is unknown. Per-base quality was not reported, and no clone a single base away is much larger than it. The CDR3, from cysteine to phenylalanine, totals 13 residues. Here the CDR3 DNA is all that survives: 39 bases in frame from base 1. Per the germline V gene (reference sequence), GTSNPN is the CDR1 and SVGIG is the CDR2. Here V drops 4 bases and J drops 4 bases, and the junction holds 1 base not matched to any gene. The data were taken from a study of blood T cell repertoires in COVID-19 (TCRdb year 2020). A note on the overall study: Samples covering the acute and convalescent phases of COVID-19 were provided by collaborators in the United States, Italy and Spain. Nearly every sample came with metadata listing a de-identified subject ID, COVID-19 status, age in years and sex. The material from the prospective study consisted of cDNA or gDNA derived from T cells, B-cell-depleted T cells, or PBMCs. Where available, HLA class I and class II types were taken from metadata supplied by the sample provider and were not determined by assay-based typing. Deeply sampled blood TCRbeta repertoires from subjects exposed to, actively infected with, or recovered from COVID-19 were included in the dataset. The repertoires were released in a freely available public database intended as a resource for research on the immune response to SARS-CoV-2. The samples were drawn from the first 160 participants of the ongoing ImmuneRACE study and from over 950 subjects provided by 6 global collaborators. Study-level results and caveats: How much clinical and demographic metadata was included differed by source and by participant, and the metadata was provided uncurated.

Participants in the prospective study were aged roughly 18 to 100 years, lived in 20 to 25 United States geographic areas, and enrolled through a virtual design. To assign participants to cohorts, the prospective study relied on clinical history that participants themselves reported in a screening survey and a study questionnaire. Exposed participants had been in contact, within 2 weeks of entering the study, with a person who had a PCR-confirmed or clinician-diagnosed case of COVID-19. In the prospective study, whole blood, serum and a nasopharyngeal or oropharyngeal swab were collected from each participant by mobile phlebotomists. Over a roughly 2-month period, participants in the prospective study had the option of providing additional blood draws and questionnaires. Blood samples from the prospective study were shipped frozen or at room temperature prior to DNA extraction. TCRbeta CDR3 regions were amplified from genomic DNA by means of the immunoSEQ Assay, a bias-controlled multiplex PCR. From the authors' description of their analysis: The number of nucleated cells in each sample was estimated from the amplification of reference gene primers within the assay. To quantify the absolute abundance of each unique TCRbeta CDR3 rearrangement, sequence reads were collapsed and filtered. Productive Simpson clonality was computed per sample as the square root of Simpson's diversity index over productive rearrangements. TCRdb retrieved this table from immuneACCESS and kept in-frame rearrangements only. Not all clones are present; in checked studies, unresolved V genes account for under half, and no reason is known for the remainder. V and J calls and clone size come straight from that table; D and trimming were deduced from the DNA. For this sample the table gives some 180,000 clones, of which over 70% were detected only once. The ten largest clones capture roughly 14% of the sample.

This clonotype was sampled from a man aged 55-75 years who had been exposed to COVID-19. Sequenced: PBMCs or T cells enriched from blood (not recorded which). The receptor chain draws on TRBV30 and TRBJ1-4, with 9 central nucleotides matching TRBD1. The DNA is as follows: TGTGCCTGGAAGGACAGGGGTAATGAAAAACTGTTTTTT. The resulting protein is CAWKDRGNEKLFF.